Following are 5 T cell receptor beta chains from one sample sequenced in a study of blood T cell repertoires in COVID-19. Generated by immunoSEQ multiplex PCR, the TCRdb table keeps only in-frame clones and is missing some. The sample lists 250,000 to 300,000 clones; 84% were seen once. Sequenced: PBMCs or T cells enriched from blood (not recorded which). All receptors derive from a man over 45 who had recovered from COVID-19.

CDR3 DNA sequence: TGCAGCGTTAACAACAGAATGAACACTGAAGCTTTCTTT. It is translated as CSVNNRMNTEAFF. The gene calls are TRBV29-1 and TRBJ1-1; D gene ambiguous. This CDR3 spans 13 amino acids. V lost 5 bases and J 0 bases, leaving 10 bases between the germline ends. CDR1 and CDR2 from the germline V gene are SQVTM and ANQGSEA.

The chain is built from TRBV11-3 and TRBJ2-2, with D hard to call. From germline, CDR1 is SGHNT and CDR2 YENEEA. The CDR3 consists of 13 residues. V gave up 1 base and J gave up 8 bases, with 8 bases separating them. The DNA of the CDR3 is TGTGCCAGCAGCTTAGCCACCCGGGGGGAGCTGTTTTTT. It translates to CASSLATRGELFF.

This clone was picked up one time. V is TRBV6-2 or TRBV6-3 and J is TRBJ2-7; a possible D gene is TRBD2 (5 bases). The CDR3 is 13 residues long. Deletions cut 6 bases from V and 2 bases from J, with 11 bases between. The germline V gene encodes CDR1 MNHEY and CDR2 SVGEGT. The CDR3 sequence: CASSQRAAYEQYF. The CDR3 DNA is TGTGCCAGCAGCCAACGAGCGGCCTACGAGCAGTACTTC.

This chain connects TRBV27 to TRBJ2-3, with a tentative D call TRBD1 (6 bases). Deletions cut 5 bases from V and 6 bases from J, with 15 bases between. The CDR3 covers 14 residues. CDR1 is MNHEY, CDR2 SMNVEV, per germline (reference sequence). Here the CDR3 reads CASSLNRVTDTQYF. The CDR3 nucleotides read TGTGCCAGCAGTCTGAACAGGGTCACGGATACGCAGTATTTT.

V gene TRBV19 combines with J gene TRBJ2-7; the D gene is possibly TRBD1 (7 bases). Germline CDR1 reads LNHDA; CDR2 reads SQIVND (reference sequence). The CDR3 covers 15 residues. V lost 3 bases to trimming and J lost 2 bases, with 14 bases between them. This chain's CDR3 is CASSIRGDKPYEQYF. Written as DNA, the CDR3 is TGTGCCAGTAGTATCAGGGGGGACAAGCCCTACGAGCAGTACTTC.